Each of the 5 T cell receptor beta chains below was sequenced from the same sample in a study of T cells in Graves' hyperthyroidism and ophthalmopathy. The CDR3 regions of TCR beta were amplified from RNA transcripts. First-round RT-PCR with HTBI primers amplified the TCR CDR3 region. TCRdb used MiXCR to reprocess the multiplex PCR reads, holding one entry per CDR3 protein. Of fewer than 200,000 distinct CDR3 sequences detected, over 15% appear once; the ten largest clones hold around 27%. The sequencing input was blood. The receptor set was obtained from a woman aged 50 to 65 with Graves' hyperthyroidism.

In this sample, this clonotype turned up many times. V usage is TRBV20-1 and J usage is TRBJ2-2; 7 nucleotides match TRBD1. J lost 8 bases, V lost 2 bases, and 11 bases had no gene match. Looked up from germline, CDR1 is DFQATT and CDR2 is SNEGSKA (reference sequence). The CDR3 loop spans 15 amino acids. The CDR3: CSARRDSLKSGELFF. In DNA, the CDR3 is TGCAGTGCTAGAAGGGACAGTCTTAAAAGTGGGGAGCTGTTTTTT.

The gene calls are TRBV6-9 and TRBJ2-3, with D tentatively TRBD1 (9 bases). CDR1 is MNHGY, CDR2 SVAAGI, per germline. This CDR3 has 14 residues. V gave up 6 bases and J gave up 9 bases, with 19 bases separating them. CDR3 region: CASSLAGTGSTQYF. As DNA, the CDR3 is TGTGCCAGCAGCTTAGCGGGGACAGGGAGCACGCAGTATTTT.

This clonotype has a count of ten or more. The chain is built from TRBV20-1 and TRBJ2-4, with D tentatively TRBD2 (7 bases). The CDR3 sequence is 20 residues long. Germline values: CDR1 DFQATT, CDR2 SNEGSKA (reference sequence). V was cut by 0 bases and J by 0 bases, with 24 bases left in between. CDR3 loop: CSARETRGGEGMLAKNIQYF. CDR3 nucleotide sequence: TGCAGTGCTAGAGAAACCCGCGGGGGCGAAGGAATGCTAGCCAAAAACATTCAGTACTTC.

This clonotype was found a few times. The V and J genes are TRBV6-1 and TRBJ1-5, with a weak D call TRBD1 (5 bases). The germline CDR1 and CDR2 sequences are MNHNS and SASEGT. V lost 4 bases and J lost 2, with 12 bases in between. The CDR3 length is 15 residues. CDR3: CASSGGSWGNQPQHF. As DNA, the CDR3 is TGTGCCAGCAGTGGGGGGTCCTGGGGCAATCAGCCCCAGCATTTT.

The genes are TRBV6-1 and TRBJ1-6; 11 bases map to TRBD1. Germline CDR1 reads MNHNS; CDR2 reads SASEGT. J was trimmed by 10 bases and V by 6 bases; bases with no gene match: 8. CDR3 length: 15 amino acids. This CDR3 is CASSSPGQGESPLHF. DNA for the CDR3: TGTGCCAGCAGCTCCCCGGGACAGGGGGAATCACCCCTCCACTTT.